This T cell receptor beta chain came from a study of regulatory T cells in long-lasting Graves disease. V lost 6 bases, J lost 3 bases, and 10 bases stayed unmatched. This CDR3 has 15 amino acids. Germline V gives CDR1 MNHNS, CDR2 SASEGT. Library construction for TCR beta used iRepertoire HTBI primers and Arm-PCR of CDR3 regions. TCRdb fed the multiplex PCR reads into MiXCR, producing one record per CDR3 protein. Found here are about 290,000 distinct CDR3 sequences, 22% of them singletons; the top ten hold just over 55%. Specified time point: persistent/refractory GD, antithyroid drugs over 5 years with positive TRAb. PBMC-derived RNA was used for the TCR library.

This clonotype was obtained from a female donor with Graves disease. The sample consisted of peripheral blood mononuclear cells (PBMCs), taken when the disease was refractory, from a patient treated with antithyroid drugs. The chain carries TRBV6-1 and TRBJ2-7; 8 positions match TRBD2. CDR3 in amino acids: CASRPLAGPHYEQYF. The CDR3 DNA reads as TGTGCCAGCAGGCCCTTAGCGGGGCCCCACTACGAGCAGTACTTC.